These 10 T cell receptor beta chains originate from one sample sequenced in a study of identical twins (TCRdb year 2016). Library prep was done by 5' RACE. Sequencing was carried out with an Illumina HiSeq 2000. Starting from the raw public reads, TCRdb applied fastp trimming at Q25, assembled clones with MiXCR and retained in-frame beta chains. Rows are combined by CDR3 protein, so each entry shows the most common genes and DNA. The sample records roughly 720,000 distinct CDR3 sequences, over 15% of which are singletons. The ten largest make up approximately 14% of the sample. The same sample was also studied in work on T cells expressing NK-cell markers.

Sequencing input: PBMCs. The receptors come from a woman under 30 in good health.

This clonotype came up a few times. The genes are TRBV29-1 and TRBJ2-2, with a possible D match to TRBD2 (6 bases). With 8 bases removed from V and 1 base from J, the gap between germline ends came to 11 bases. CDR1 and CDR2 (germline): SQVTM, ANQGSEA. The CDR3 loop spans 13 amino acids. The CDR3 bases are TGCAGCACCGGGACTCAGAACACCGGGGAGCTGTTTTTT. Amino acids: CSTGTQNTGELFF.

A few counts support this clonotype. The chain is built from TRBV20-1 and TRBJ2-3; D might be TRBD2 (5 bases). Germline CDR1 DFQATT, CDR2 SNEGSKA (reference sequence). V gave up 5 bases and J gave up 0 bases, with 12 bases separating them. The CDR3 length is 14 residues. DNA of the CDR3: TGCAGTGCTGTCGATGGGAGTAGCACAGATACGCAGTATTTT. Its protein product is CSAVDGSSTDTQYF.

The V and J genes are TRBV15 and TRBJ2-6; D ambiguous. V was clipped by 3 bases and J by 4 bases, with 7 bases between them. Per germline, CDR1 LNHNV and CDR2 YYDKDF (reference sequence). This CDR3 comprises 14 residues. The CDR3, as DNA: TGTGCCACCAGCAGTTTGGTCGGGGCCAACGTCCTGACTTTC. Amino acids: CATSSLVGANVLTF.

V and J are TRBV7-8 and TRBJ2-2; 7 bases are shared with TRBD2. The CDR3 runs to 16 residues. Germline CDR1 reads SGHVS; CDR2 reads FQNEAQ. J was trimmed by 7 bases and V by 10 bases; bases with no gene match: 18. CDR3 protein: CATPLAGGSSVGELFF. The CDR3 DNA is TGTGCCACTCCCTTAGCGGGCGGGAGCTCGGTCGGGGAGCTGTTTTTT.

In this sample, this clonotype turned up a few times. The chain recombines TRBV5-5 with TRBJ2-1; TRBD2 aligns across 7 bases. Germline V CDR1 and CDR2: SGHKS, YYEKEE (reference sequence). V was clipped by 5 bases and J by 5 bases; unmatched bases: 13. This CDR3 has 16 amino acids. The CDR3: CASRRVGREGNNEQFF. CDR3 DNA: TGTGCCAGCAGAAGAGTCGGCAGGGAGGGAAACAATGAGCAGTTCTTC.

The rearrangement joins TRBV12-3 or TRBV12-4 to TRBJ1-1, with D maybe TRBD1 (6 bases). This CDR3 comprises 13 residues. Trimming cost V 7 bases and J 11 bases, with 20 bases left between them. CDR3 region: CASIPMEGGAAFF. The CDR3 DNA reads as TGTGCCAGCATCCCGATGGAAGGGGGGGCGGCTTTCTTT.

This clonotype was detected only a few times. V is TRBV24-1 and J is TRBJ2-2, with TRBD2 matching 10 bases. The CDR3 loop spans 17 amino acids. Germline CDR1 KGHDR, CDR2 SFDVKD. The trim removed 4 bases at V and 5 bases at J, leaving 9 bases unmatched. CDR3 sequence (DNA): TGTGCCACCAGTGAGACCCGGACTAGCGGAGCAACCGGGGAGCTGTTTTTT. Protein: CATSETRTSGATGELFF.

The sample holds many counts of this clonotype. J is TRBJ1-2 and V is TRBV10-2; TRBD1 aligns across 10 bases. This CDR3 spans 14 amino acids. J was trimmed by 5 bases and V by 6 bases; bases with no gene match: 6. CDR1 and CDR2 from the germline V gene are WSHSY and SAAADI. The CDR3 protein is CASSTGTGEYGYTF. In nucleotides, the CDR3 is TGCGCCAGCAGCACCGGGACAGGGGAGTATGGCTACACCTTC.

The chain couples TRBV29-1 to TRBJ2-7; D is uncertain. Germline loops: CDR1 SQVTM, CDR2 ANQGSEA. The CDR3 is 14 amino acids. Trimming cost V 7 bases and J 0 bases, with 16 bases left between them. The CDR3: CSALGRLGSYEQYF. Written as DNA, the CDR3 is TGCAGCGCCCTCGGGCGTTTGGGCTCCTACGAGCAGTACTTC.

This clonotype was counted between two and nine times. This chain uses TRBV20-1 with TRBJ2-3; D may be TRBD1 (6 bases). Per the germline V gene, CDR1 is DFQATT and CDR2 is SNEGSKA (reference sequence). Trimming left V 4 bases short and J 0 bases short, with 14 bases between. This CDR3 region has 15 residues. The CDR3 DNA is TGCAGTGCTACGAGAGGACAGACAAGCACAGATACGCAGTATTTT. It translates to CSATRGQTSTDTQYF.